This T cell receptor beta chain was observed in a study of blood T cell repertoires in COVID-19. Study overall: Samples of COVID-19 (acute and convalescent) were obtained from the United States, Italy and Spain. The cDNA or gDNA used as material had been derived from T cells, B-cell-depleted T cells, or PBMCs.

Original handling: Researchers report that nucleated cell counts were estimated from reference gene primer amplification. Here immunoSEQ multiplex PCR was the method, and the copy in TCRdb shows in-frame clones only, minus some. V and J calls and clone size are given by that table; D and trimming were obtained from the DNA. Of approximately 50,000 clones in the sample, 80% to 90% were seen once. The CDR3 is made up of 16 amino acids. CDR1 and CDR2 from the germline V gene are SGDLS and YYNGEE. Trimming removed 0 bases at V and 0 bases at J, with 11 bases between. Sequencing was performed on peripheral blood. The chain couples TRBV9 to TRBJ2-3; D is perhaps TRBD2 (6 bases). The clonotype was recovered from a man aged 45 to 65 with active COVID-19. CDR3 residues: CASSVVAGPSTDTQYF. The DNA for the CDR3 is TGTGCCAGCAGCGTAGTCGCGGGACCTAGCACAGATACGCAGTATTTT. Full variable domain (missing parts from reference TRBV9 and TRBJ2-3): DSGVTQTPKHLITATGQRVTLRCSPRSGDLSVYWYQQSLDQGLQFLIQYYNGEERAKGNILERFSAQQFPDLHSELNLSSLELGDSALYFCASSVVAGPSTDTQYFGPGTRLTVL.